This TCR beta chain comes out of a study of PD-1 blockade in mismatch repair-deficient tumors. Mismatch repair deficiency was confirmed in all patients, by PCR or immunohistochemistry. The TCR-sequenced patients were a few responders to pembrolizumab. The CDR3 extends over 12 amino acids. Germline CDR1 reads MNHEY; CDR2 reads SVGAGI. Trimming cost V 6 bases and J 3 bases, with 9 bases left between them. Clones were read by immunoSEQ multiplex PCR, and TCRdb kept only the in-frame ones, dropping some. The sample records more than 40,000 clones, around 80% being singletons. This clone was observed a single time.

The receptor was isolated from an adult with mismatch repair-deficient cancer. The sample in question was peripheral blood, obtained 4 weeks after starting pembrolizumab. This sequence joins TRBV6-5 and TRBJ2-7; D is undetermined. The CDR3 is CASSRDGYEQYF. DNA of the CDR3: TGTGCCAGCAGCCGTGACGGCTACGAGCAGTACTTC.